These T cell receptor beta chains were read from a single sample in a study of blood T cell repertoires in COVID-19. The repertoire was sequenced with immunoSEQ multiplex PCR; TCRdb's copy has only in-frame clones and lacks some. In the table there are roughly 150,000 clones, roughly three quarters of which are singletons. The specimen was PBMCs or T cells enriched from blood (not recorded which). The receptors here all came from a woman aged 45-65 years who had recovered from COVID-19. Each CDR3 is given with its conserved first and last residue. A D gene is named only where the DNA matches it firmly. Rows may omit the clone size; those that give it use once, few, many or a size class.

clone_size: few
j_call: TRBJ2-2
v_call: TRBV5-1
d_call: TRBD2
cdr3_aa: CASSFGGSGELFF
cdr3_nt: TGCGCCAGCAGCTTCGGGGGGTCTGGGGAGCTGTTTTTT

clone_size: once
j_call: TRBJ2-3
v_call: TRBV2
d_call: -
cdr3_aa: CASSGVTPDTQYF
cdr3_nt: TGTGCCAGCAGCGGGGTCACGCCAGATACGCAGTATTTT

clone_size: -
j_call: TRBJ1-4
v_call: TRBV2
d_call: -
cdr3_aa: CASSGGLFEKLFF
cdr3_nt: TGTGCCAGCAGTGGGGGCTTGTTTGAAAAACTGTTTTTT

clone_size: -
j_call: TRBJ1-1
v_call: TRBV5-5
d_call: TRBD1
cdr3_aa: CASSLPFWTGAEKTAEAFF
cdr3_nt: TGTGCCAGCAGCTTGCCTTTTTGGACAGGCGCGGAAAAGACGGCTGAAGCTTTCTTT

clone_size: -
j_call: TRBJ2-5
v_call: TRBV28
d_call: -
cdr3_aa: CASSLYQETQYF
cdr3_nt: TGTGCCAGCAGTCTGTACCAAGAGACCCAGTACTTC

clone_size: -
j_call: TRBJ2-1
v_call: TRBV9
d_call: TRBD2
cdr3_aa: CASSVEIAGGPREQFF
cdr3_nt: TGTGCCAGCAGCGTAGAGATAGCGGGGGGGCCAAGGGAGCAGTTCTTC

clone_size: -
j_call: TRBJ2-3
v_call: TRBV4-2
d_call: -
cdr3_aa: CASSQSLDTQYF
cdr3_nt: TGTGCCAGCAGCCAGTCACTAGATACGCAGTATTTT

clone_size: -
j_call: TRBJ1-6
v_call: TRBV30
d_call: -
cdr3_aa: CAWSVIIRGSPLHF
cdr3_nt: TGTGCCTGGAGTGTAATAATCCGGGGTTCACCCCTCCACTTT

clone_size: few
j_call: TRBJ2-1
v_call: TRBV6-5
d_call: TRBD2
cdr3_aa: CASSSLAGGSNEQFF
cdr3_nt: TGTGCCAGCAGTTCCCTAGCGGGGGGGTCCAATGAGCAGTTCTTC

clone_size: once
j_call: TRBJ2-1
v_call: TRBV6-1
d_call: TRBD2
cdr3_aa: CASSDTSVGNEQFF
cdr3_nt: TGTGCCAGCAGTGACACTAGCGTCGGCAATGAGCAGTTCTTC

clone_size: -
j_call: TRBJ1-1
v_call: TRBV7-8
d_call: TRBD1
cdr3_aa: CASSLARTSTGGGNTEAFF
cdr3_nt: TGTGCCAGCAGCTTAGCTCGAACATCGACAGGGGGTGGGAACACTGAAGCTTTCTTT

clone_size: many
j_call: TRBJ2-2
v_call: TRBV6-1
d_call: -
cdr3_aa: CASSEQDTGELFF
cdr3_nt: TGTGCCAGCAGTGAACAGGACACCGGGGAGCTGTTTTTT

clone_size: -
j_call: TRBJ1-2
v_call: TRBV29-1
d_call: -
cdr3_aa: CSAGTVRGGYTF
cdr3_nt: TGCAGCGCCGGGACGGTGCGGGGAGGCTACACCTTC

clone_size: -
j_call: TRBJ2-5
v_call: TRBV7-2
d_call: TRBD2
cdr3_aa: CASSFNSGSQETQYF
cdr3_nt: TGTGCCAGCAGCTTCAATAGCGGGTCACAAGAGACCCAGTACTTC

clone_size: -
j_call: TRBJ2-1
v_call: TRBV6-5
d_call: -
cdr3_aa: CASSRVNEQFF
cdr3_nt: TGTGCCAGCAGCAGGGTGAATGAGCAGTTCTTC

clone_size: -
j_call: TRBJ2-1
v_call: TRBV9
d_call: TRBD1
cdr3_aa: CASSGQGARYNEQFF
cdr3_nt: TGTGCCAGCAGCGGACAGGGGGCGCGTTACAATGAGCAGTTCTTC

clone_size: -
j_call: TRBJ1-3
v_call: TRBV4-1
d_call: -
cdr3_aa: CASSQASTGPGNTIYF
cdr3_nt: TGCGCCAGCAGCCAGGCCTCGACAGGTCCCGGAAACACCATATATTTT

clone_size: once
j_call: TRBJ1-2
v_call: TRBV2
d_call: TRBD1
cdr3_aa: CASRTQGAHYGYTF
cdr3_nt: TGTGCCAGCAGAACACAGGGGGCCCACTATGGCTACACCTTC

clone_size: -
j_call: TRBJ1-5
v_call: TRBV7-9
d_call: TRBD1
cdr3_aa: CASSSWGQGGNQPQHF
cdr3_nt: TGTGCCAGCAGCTCCTGGGGACAGGGAGGAAATCAGCCCCAGCATTTT

clone_size: -
j_call: TRBJ1-5
v_call: TRBV27
d_call: TRBD1
cdr3_aa: CASSSATGTDSNQPQHF
cdr3_nt: TGTGCCAGCAGTTCCGCAACCGGGACAGATAGCAATCAGCCCCAGCATTTT

clone_size: -
j_call: TRBJ2-1
v_call: TRBV19
d_call: -
cdr3_aa: CASSSGGLAYNEQFF
cdr3_nt: TGTGCCAGTAGTAGCGGGGGCCTCGCCTACAATGAGCAGTTCTTC

clone_size: -
j_call: TRBJ2-2
v_call: TRBV6-2/TRBV6-3
d_call: -
cdr3_aa: CASSYPITGELFF
cdr3_nt: TGTGCCAGCAGTTACCCTATCACCGGGGAGCTGTTTTTT

clone_size: -
j_call: TRBJ2-1
v_call: TRBV5-4
d_call: TRBD1
cdr3_aa: CASSGWDRGVDNEQFF
cdr3_nt: TGTGCCAGCAGCGGTTGGGACAGGGGGGTCGACAATGAGCAGTTCTTC

clone_size: -
j_call: TRBJ1-2
v_call: TRBV9
d_call: -
cdr3_aa: CASSERGGGYTF
cdr3_nt: TGTGCCAGCAGCGAAAGGGGTGGCGGCTACACCTTC

clone_size: -
j_call: TRBJ2-3
v_call: TRBV5-1
d_call: TRBD2
cdr3_aa: CASSLLPGGGGVTDTQYF
cdr3_nt: TGCGCCAGCAGCCTCCTCCCGGGTGGCGGGGGGGTCACAGATACGCAGTATTTT

clone_size: -
j_call: TRBJ2-5
v_call: TRBV4-1
d_call: -
cdr3_aa: CASSQDYDMGETQYF
cdr3_nt: TGCGCCAGCAGCCAAGATTATGACATGGGAGAGACCCAGTACTTC

clone_size: -
j_call: TRBJ1-3
v_call: TRBV5-1
d_call: -
cdr3_aa: CASSEGEGFSSGNTIYF
cdr3_nt: TGCGCCAGCAGCGAGGGTGAGGGCTTTTCCTCTGGAAACACCATATATTTT

clone_size: -
j_call: TRBJ1-2
v_call: TRBV5-6
d_call: -
cdr3_aa: CASSLAGVARYKGYTF
cdr3_nt: TGTGCCAGCAGCTTGGCGGGAGTAGCTCGATATAAGGGCTACACCTTC

clone_size: -
j_call: TRBJ2-7
v_call: TRBV6-4
d_call: -
cdr3_aa: CASSEPTGYQYF
cdr3_nt: TGTGCCAGCAGTGAGCCGACGGGTTATCAGTACTTC

clone_size: once
j_call: TRBJ2-1
v_call: TRBV27
d_call: TRBD2
cdr3_aa: CASSLALAGAYNEQFF
cdr3_nt: TGTGCCAGCAGTTTAGCCCTAGCGGGGGCTTACAATGAGCAGTTCTTC

clone_size: -
j_call: TRBJ2-7
v_call: TRBV9
d_call: TRBD1
cdr3_aa: CASSLRTGGYEQYF
cdr3_nt: TGTGCCAGCAGCCTCCGGACAGGGGGCTACGAGCAGTACTTC

clone_size: -
j_call: TRBJ1-2
v_call: TRBV10-3
d_call: TRBD1
cdr3_aa: CAISEDRGRLDGYTF
cdr3_nt: TGTGCCATCAGTGAGGACAGGGGGCGTCTGGATGGCTACACCTTC

clone_size: few
j_call: TRBJ2-5
v_call: TRBV5-1
d_call: TRBD1
cdr3_aa: CASSWTGGETQYF
cdr3_nt: TGCGCCAGCAGCTGGACAGGGGGAGAGACCCAGTACTTC

clone_size: few
j_call: TRBJ1-4
v_call: TRBV29-1
d_call: -
cdr3_aa: CSVGQSTTNEKLFF
cdr3_nt: TGCAGCGTTGGACAGTCCACTACAAATGAAAAACTGTTTTTT

clone_size: -
j_call: TRBJ2-5
v_call: TRBV10-2
d_call: TRBD2
cdr3_aa: CASSPAGLAGWNGETQYF
cdr3_nt: TGCGCCAGCAGCCCCGCGGGTCTAGCGGGGTGGAACGGAGAGACCCAGTACTTC

clone_size: -
j_call: TRBJ1-3
v_call: TRBV25-1
d_call: -
cdr3_aa: CASSGTAGSGNTIYF
cdr3_nt: TGTGCCAGCAGTGGGACTGCAGGCTCTGGAAACACCATATATTTT